This T cell receptor (beta chain) derives from a study of T cells in Graves' hyperthyroidism and ophthalmopathy. It was RNA transcripts that yielded the amplified TCR beta CDR3 regions. The TCR CDR3 was amplified in a first-round RT-PCR using the HTBI primer set. A single record per CDR3 protein comes from TCRdb applying MiXCR to the multiplex PCR reads. Of hundreds of thousands of distinct CDR3 sequences listed, 20% to 25% are singletons. The sample holds many counts of this clonotype. The antigen is not known. Study results and limitations: Ophthalmopathy, as predicted by the model, came a median about seven months after the prediction. Most expanded thyroid clonotypes above 0.001 recurred in blood.

Every diagnosis used clinical symptoms, serum thyroxine and TRAb, thyroid ultrasound and orbital computed tomography. Each 10 ml fresh peripheral blood draw supplied the PBMCs. The sample taken for sequencing was blood. This TCR was recovered from a woman between 65 and 79 years old with Graves' ophthalmopathy.

CDR3 sequence reads: CASSVLREGRGEQFF. CDR3 sequence (DNA): TGTGCCAGCAGTGTTTTGCGGGAGGGCCGAGGTGAGCAGTTCTTC. This sequence joins TRBV2 and TRBJ2-1, with 9 bases matching TRBD2. V gave up 4 bases and J gave up 9 bases; unmatched junction bases: 10. Looked up from germline, CDR1 is SNHLY and CDR2 is FYNNEI. The CDR3 contains 15 residues.